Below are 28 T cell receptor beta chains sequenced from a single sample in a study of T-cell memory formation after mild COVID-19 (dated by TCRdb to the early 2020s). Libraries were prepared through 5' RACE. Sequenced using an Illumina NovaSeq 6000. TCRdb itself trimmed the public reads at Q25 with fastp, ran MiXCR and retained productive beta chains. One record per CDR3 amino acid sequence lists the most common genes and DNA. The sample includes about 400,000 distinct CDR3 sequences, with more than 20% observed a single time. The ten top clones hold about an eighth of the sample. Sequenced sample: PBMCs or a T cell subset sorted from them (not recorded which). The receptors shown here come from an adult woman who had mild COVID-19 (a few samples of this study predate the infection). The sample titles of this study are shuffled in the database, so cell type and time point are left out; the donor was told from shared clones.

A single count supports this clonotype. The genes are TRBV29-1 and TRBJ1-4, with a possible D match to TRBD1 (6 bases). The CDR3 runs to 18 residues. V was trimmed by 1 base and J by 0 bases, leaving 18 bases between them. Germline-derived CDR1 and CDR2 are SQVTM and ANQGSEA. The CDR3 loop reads CSVEVPEGVFATNEKLFF. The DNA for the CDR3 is TGCAGCGTTGAAGTCCCCGAGGGGGTTTTTGCAACTAATGAAAAACTGTTTTTT.

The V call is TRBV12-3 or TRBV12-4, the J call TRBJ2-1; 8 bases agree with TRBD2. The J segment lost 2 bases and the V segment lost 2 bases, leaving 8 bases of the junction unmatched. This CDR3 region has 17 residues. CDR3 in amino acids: CASSLNPGGAPYNEQFF. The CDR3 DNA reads TGTGCCAGCAGTTTAAATCCGGGGGGGGCCCCCTACAATGAGCAGTTCTTC.

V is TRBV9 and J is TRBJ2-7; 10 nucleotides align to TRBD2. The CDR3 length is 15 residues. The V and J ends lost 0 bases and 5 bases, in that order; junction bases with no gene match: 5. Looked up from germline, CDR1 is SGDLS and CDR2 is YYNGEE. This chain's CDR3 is CASSVGLAGVNEQYF. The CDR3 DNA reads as TGTGCCAGCAGCGTAGGTCTAGCGGGAGTGAACGAGCAGTACTTC.

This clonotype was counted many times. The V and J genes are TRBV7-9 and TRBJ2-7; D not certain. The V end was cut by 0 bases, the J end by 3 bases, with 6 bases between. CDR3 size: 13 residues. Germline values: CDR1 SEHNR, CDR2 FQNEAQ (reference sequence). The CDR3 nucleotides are TGTGCCAGCAGCTTAGCAGGGTACTACGAGCAGTACTTC. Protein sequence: CASSLAGYYEQYF. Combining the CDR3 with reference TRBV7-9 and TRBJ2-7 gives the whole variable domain DTGVSQNPRHKITKRGQNVTFRCDPISEHNRLYWYRQTLGQGPEFLTYFQNEAQLEKSRLLSDRFSAERPKGSFSTLEIQRTEQGDSAMYLCASSLAGYYEQYFGPGTRLTVT.

CDR3 region: CASSIRDPGEQYF. Here the CDR3 DNA reads TGTGCCAGTAGTATAAGGGACCCCGGGGAGCAGTACTTC. The chain uses TRBV19 and TRBJ2-7; D might be TRBD1 or TRBD2, each matching 5 bases. The CDR3 runs to 13 residues. Germline CDR1 LNHDA, CDR2 SQIVND (reference sequence). Trimming cost V 2 bases and J 7 bases, with 12 bases left between them.

The CDR3: CSAREHSYEQYF. The DNA of the CDR3 is TGCAGTGCTAGAGAACACTCCTACGAGCAGTACTTC. V and J are TRBV20-1 and TRBJ2-7; D remains unclear. This CDR3 contains 12 residues. Germline CDR1 and CDR2: DFQATT and SNEGSKA (reference sequence). Trimming left V 0 bases short and J 0 bases short, with 3 bases between.

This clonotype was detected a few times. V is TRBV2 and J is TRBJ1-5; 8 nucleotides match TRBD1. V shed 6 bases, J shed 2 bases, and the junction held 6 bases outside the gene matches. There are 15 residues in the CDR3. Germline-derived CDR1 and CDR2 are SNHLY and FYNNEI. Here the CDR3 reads CASREQGGGNQPQHF. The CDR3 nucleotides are TGTGCCAGCAGAGAACAGGGGGGGGGCAATCAGCCCCAGCATTTT.

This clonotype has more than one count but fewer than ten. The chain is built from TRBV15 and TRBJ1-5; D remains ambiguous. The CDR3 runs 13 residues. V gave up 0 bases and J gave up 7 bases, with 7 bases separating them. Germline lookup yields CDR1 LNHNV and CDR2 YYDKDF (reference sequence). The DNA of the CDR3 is TGTGCCACCAGCAGAGATCAGAGGCAGCCCCAGCATTTT. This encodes CATSRDQRQPQHF. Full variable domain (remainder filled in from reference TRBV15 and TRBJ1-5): DAMVIQNPRYQVTQFGKPVTLSCSQTLNHNVMYWYQQKSSQAPKLLFHYYDKDFNNEADTPDNFQSRRPNTSFCFLDIRSPGLGDTAMYLCATSRDQRQPQHFGDGTRLSIL.

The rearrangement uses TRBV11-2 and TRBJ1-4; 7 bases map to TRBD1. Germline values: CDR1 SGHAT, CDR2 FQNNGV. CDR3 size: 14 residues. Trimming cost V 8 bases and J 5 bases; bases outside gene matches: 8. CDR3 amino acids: CASRTGAVNEKLFF. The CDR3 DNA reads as TGTGCCAGCCGTACAGGGGCGGTGAATGAAAAACTGTTTTTT.

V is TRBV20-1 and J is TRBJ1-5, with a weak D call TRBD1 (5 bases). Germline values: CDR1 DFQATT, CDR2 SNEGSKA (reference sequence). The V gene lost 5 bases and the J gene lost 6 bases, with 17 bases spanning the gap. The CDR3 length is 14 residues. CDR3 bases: TGCAGTGCTGTATGGTCGGTTGGGGGTCAGCCCCAGCATTTT. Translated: CSAVWSVGGQPQHF.

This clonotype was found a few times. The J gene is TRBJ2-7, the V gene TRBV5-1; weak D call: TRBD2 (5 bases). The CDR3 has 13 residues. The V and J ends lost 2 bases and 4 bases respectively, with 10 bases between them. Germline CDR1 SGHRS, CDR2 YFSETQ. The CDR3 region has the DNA TGCGCCAGCAGCTTTGGCGAGGGATACGAGCAGTACTTC. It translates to CASSFGEGYEQYF.

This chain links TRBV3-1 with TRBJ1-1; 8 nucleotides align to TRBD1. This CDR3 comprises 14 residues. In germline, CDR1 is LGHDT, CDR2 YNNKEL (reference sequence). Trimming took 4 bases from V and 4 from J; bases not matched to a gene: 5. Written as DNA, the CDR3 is TGTGCCAGCAGCCTGACAACAGGGGGCACTGAAGCTTTCTTT. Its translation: CASSLTTGGTEAFF.

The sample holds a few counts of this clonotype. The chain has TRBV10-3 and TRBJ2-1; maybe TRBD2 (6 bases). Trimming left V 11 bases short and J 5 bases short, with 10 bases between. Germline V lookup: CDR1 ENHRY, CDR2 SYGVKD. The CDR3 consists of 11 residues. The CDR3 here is CAAGRDNEQFF. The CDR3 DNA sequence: TGTGCCGCGGGGCGGGACAATGAGCAGTTCTTC.

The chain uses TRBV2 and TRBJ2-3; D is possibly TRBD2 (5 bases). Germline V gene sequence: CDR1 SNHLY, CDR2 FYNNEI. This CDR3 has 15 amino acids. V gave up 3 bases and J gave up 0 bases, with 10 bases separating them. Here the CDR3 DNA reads TGTGCCAGCAGTGACTCCGGGATTAGCACAGATACGCAGTATTTT. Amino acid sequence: CASSDSGISTDTQYF.

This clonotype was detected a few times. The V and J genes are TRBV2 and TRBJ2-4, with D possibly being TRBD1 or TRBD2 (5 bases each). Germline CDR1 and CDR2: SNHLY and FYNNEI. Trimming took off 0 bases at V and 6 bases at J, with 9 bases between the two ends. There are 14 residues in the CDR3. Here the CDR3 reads CASSEAQEVNIQYF. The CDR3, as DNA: TGTGCCAGCAGTGAAGCACAGGAGGTAAACATTCAGTACTTC.

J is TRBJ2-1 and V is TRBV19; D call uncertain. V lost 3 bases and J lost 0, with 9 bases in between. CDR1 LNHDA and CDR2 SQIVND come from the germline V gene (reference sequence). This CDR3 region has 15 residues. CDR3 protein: CASSIAWSSYNEQFF. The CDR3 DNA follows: TGTGCCAGTAGTATCGCCTGGAGCTCCTACAATGAGCAGTTCTTC.

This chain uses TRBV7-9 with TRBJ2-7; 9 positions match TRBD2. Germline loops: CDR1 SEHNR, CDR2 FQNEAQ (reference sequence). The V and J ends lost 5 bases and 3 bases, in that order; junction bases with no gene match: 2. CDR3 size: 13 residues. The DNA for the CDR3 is TGTGCCAGCAGCCCGACTAGCGGCTACGAGCAGTACTTC. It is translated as CASSPTSGYEQYF.

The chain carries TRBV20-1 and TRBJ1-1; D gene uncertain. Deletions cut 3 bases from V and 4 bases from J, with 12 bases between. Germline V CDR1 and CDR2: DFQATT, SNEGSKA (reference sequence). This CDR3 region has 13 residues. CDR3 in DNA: TGCAGTGCTAGTCTTCCGGCAGCCACTGAAGCTTTCTTT. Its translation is CSASLPAATEAFF.

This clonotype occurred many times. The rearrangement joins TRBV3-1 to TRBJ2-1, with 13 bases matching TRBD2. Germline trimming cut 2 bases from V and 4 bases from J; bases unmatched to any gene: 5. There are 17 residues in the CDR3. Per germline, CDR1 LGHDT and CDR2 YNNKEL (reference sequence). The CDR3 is CASSQQLAGGIYNEQFF. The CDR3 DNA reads TGTGCCAGCAGCCAACAACTAGCGGGAGGGATATACAATGAGCAGTTCTTC.

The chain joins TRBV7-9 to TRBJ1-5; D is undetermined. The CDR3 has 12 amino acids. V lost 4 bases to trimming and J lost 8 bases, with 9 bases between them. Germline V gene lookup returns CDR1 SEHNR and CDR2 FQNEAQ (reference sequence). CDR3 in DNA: TGTGCCAGCAGCTCGACGTGGGAGCCCCAGCATTTT. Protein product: CASSSTWEPQHF.

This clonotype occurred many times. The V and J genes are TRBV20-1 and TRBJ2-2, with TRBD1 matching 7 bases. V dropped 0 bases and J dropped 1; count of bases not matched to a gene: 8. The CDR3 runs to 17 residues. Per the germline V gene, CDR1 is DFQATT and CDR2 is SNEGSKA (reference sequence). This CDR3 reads CSARDQRGPENTGELFF. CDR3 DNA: TGCAGTGCTAGAGATCAAAGGGGGCCAGAGAACACCGGGGAGCTGTTTTTT.

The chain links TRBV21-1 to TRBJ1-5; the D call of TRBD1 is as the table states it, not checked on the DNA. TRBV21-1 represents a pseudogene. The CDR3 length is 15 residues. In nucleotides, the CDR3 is TGTGCCAGCAGCAAAGTTCAGGGGGCGGTTCAGCCCCAGCATTTT. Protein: CASSKVQGAVQPQHF.

The chain's CDR3 is CASSSTQGGGFYGYTF. The CDR3 DNA follows: TGTGCCAGCAGCTCCACCCAGGGGGGGGGGTTTTATGGCTACACCTTC. V usage is TRBV11-2 and J usage is TRBJ1-2; 7 nucleotides agree with TRBD1. The CDR3 runs 16 residues. Germline CDR1 reads SGHAT; CDR2 reads FQNNGV. V shed 4 bases and J 5 bases; nucleotides not matched to a gene: 13.

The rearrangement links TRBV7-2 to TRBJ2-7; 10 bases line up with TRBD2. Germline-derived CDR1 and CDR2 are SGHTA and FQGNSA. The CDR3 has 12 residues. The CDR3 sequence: CGVGLAPPAQYF. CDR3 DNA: TGTGGTGTGGGACTAGCGCCCCCCGCGCAGTACTTC.

For the CDR3, the DNA is TGTGCCAGCTCACCAGGAGGGGGCGGGATGAACACTGAAGCTTTCTTT. Its translation: CASSPGGGGMNTEAFF. The rearrangement uses TRBV18 and TRBJ1-1, with TRBD1 matching over 7 bases. CDR3 length equals 16 residues. J was trimmed by 0 bases and V by 2 bases; bases with no gene match: 6. CDR1 and CDR2 (germline): KGHSH, LQKENI.

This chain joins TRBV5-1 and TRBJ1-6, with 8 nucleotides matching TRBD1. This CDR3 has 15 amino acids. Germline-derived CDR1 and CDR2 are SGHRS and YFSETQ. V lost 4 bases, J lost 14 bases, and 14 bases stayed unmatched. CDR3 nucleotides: TGCGCCAGCAGCCCGCGGGACAGGACCAGCGCGACCCTCCACTTT. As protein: CASSPRDRTSATLHF.

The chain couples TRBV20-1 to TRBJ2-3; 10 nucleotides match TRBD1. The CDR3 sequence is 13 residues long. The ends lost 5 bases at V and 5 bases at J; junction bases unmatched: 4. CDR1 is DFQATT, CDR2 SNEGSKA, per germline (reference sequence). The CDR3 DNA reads TGCAGTGCTGACAGGGGGCGCGGAGATACGCAGTATTTT. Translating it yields CSADRGRGDTQYF.

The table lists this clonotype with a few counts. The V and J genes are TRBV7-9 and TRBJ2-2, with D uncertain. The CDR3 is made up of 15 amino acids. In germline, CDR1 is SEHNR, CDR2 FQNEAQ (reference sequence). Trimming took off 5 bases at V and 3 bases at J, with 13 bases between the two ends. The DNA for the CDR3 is TGTGCCAGCAGCCGGGTAGGATTGGACACCGGGGAGCTGTTTTTT. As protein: CASSRVGLDTGELFF. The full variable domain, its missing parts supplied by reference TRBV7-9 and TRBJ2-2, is DTGVSQNPRHKITKRGQNVTFRCDPISEHNRLYWYRQTLGQGPEFLTYFQNEAQLEKSRLLSDRFSAERPKGSFSTLEIQRTEQGDSAMYLCASSRVGLDTGELFFGEGSRLTVL.